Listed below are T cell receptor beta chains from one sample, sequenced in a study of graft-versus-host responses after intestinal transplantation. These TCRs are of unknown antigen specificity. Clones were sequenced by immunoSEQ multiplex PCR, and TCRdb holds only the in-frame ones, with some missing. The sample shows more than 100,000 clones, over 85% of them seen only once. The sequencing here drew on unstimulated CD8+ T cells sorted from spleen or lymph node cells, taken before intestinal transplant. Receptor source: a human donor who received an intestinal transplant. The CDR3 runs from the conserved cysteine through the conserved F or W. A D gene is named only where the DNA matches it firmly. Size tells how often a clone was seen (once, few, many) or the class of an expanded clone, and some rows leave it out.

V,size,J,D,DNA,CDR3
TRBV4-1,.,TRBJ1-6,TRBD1,TGCGCCAGCAGCCCCCCCCCGGACAGGGTAAATTCACCCCTCCACTTT,CASSPPPDRVNSPLHF
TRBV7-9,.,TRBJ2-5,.,TGTGCCAGCAGCTCCTCCGGGCAGCGTTACCAAGAGACCCAGTACTTC,CASSSSGQRYQETQYF
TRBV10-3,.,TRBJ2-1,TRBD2,TGTGCCATCAGTGTCTCGGGGGGTGACAATGAGCAGTTCTTC,CAISVSGGDNEQFF
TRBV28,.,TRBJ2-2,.,TGTGCCAGCAGTTTATCCGGCTGGGGGCAGGGCGGGGAGCTGTTTTTT,CASSLSGWGQGGELFF
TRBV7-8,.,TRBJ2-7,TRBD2,TGTGCCAGCAGCTCGACTAGCGGGGGGCGGGCCTACGAGCAGTACTTC,CASSSTSGGRAYEQYF
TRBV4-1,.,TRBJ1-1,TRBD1,TGCGCCAGCAGCCTCCGGACAGGGGAAAACACTGAAGCTTTCTTT,CASSLRTGENTEAFF
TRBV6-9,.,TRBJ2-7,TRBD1,TGTGCCAGCAGTTCTACAGGGGGCCGGGAGCAGTACTTC,CASSSTGGREQYF
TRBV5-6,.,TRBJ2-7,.,TGTGCCAGCAGCACCCTCCAGACGGCCTACGAGCAGTACTTC,CASSTLQTAYEQYF
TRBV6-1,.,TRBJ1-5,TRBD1,TGTGCCAGCAGTGGACAGGGGGGGGATCAGCCCCAGCATTTT,CASSGQGGDQPQHF
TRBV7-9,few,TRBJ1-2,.,TGTGCCAGCACGAATGGAGATGGCTACACCTTC,CASTNGDGYTF
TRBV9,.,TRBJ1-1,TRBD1,TGTGCCAGCGGACAGGGGCAGAGTGAAGCTTTCTTT,CASGQGQSEAFF
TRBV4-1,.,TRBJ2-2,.,TGCGCCAGCAGCCAAGTACTCAGGGGTGGAGGGTCCGGGGAGCTGTTTTTT,CASSQVLRGGGSGELFF
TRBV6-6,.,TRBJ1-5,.,TGTGCCAGCAGTTATTCAAGGGAGGGCAATCAGCCCCAGCATTTT,CASSYSREGNQPQHF
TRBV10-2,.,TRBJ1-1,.,TGCGCCAGCAGAGATAACACTGAAGCTTTCTTT,CASRDNTEAFF
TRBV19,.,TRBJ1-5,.,TGTGCCAGTAGGAGGACAAAATATCAGCCCCAGCATTTT,CASRRTKYQPQHF
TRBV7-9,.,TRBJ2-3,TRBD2,TGTGCCAGCAGCCTGTGGACGGGACTAAGCACAGATACGCAGTATTTT,CASSLWTGLSTDTQYF
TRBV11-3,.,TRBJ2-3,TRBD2,TGTGCCAGCAGCCCGGGACTAGCGCCAGATACGCAGTATTTT,CASSPGLAPDTQYF
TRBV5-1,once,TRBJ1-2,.,TGCGCCAGCAGCTTAGTTGTGTCAGACCTACTAAACTATGGCTACACCTTC,CASSLVVSDLLNYGYTF
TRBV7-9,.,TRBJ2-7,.,TGTGCCAGCAGCCCCCAGATAAGGAGCTCCTACGAGCAGTACTTC,CASSPQIRSSYEQYF
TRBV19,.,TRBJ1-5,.,TGTGCCAGTTCGGCGGGGGCCTATAGCAATCAGCCCCAGCATTTT,CASSAGAYSNQPQHF
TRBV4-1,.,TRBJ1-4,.,TGCGCCAGCGGAGGGGTCGGGACGGTTAATGAAAAACTGTTTTTT,CASGGVGTVNEKLFF
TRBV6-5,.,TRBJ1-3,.,TGTGCCAGCAGTTACACGACAGGTGGAAACACCATATATTTT,CASSYTTGGNTIYF
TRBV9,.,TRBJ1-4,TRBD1,TGTGCCAGCAGCTCTCCCACAGGGGGCACTAATGAAAAACTGTTTTTT,CASSSPTGGTNEKLFF
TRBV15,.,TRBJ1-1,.,TGTGCCACCAGCAGAGAGACAGTGAACACTGAAGCTTTCTTT,CATSRETVNTEAFF
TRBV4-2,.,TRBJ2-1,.,TGTGCCAGCAGCCTCCGGACATTTGATGAGCAGTTCTTC,CASSLRTFDEQFF
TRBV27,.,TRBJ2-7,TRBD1,TGTGCCACGAGGCAGGGGGCACAGTACGAGCAGTACTTC,CATRQGAQYEQYF
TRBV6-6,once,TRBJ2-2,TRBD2,TGTGCCAGCAGTCCTAGCGGGGGGGCCGGCGGGGAGCTGTTTTTT,CASSPSGGAGGELFF
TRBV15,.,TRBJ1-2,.,TGTGCCACCAGCAGAGATTTTCCCGGGCATGTCTTCACCTTC,CATSRDFPGHVFTF
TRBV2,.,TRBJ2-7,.,TGTGCCAGCAGTGGAGGGGCCAGGGGCGCCTACGAGCAGTACTTC,CASSGGARGAYEQYF
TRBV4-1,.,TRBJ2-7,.,TGCGCCAGCAGCCAATCGGCGCTCCTCTCCTACGAGCAGTACTTC,CASSQSALLSYEQYF
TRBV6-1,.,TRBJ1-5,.,TGTGCCAGCAGTCAACCGGGACTCGGTCAGCCCCAGCATTTT,CASSQPGLGQPQHF
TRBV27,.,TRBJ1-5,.,TGTGCCAGCAGCGTGGGACGGAGCAATCAGCCCCAGCATTTT,CASSVGRSNQPQHF
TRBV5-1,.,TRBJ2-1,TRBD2,TGCGCCAGCAGCGGAGGGACAGGTGCGTTAAGTTTAGCGGGGGGGCCCATCGATGAGCAGTTCTTC,CASSGGTGALSLAGGPIDEQFF
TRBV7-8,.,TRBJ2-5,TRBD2,TGTGCCAGCAGCCATACTAGCGGGTACCAAGAGACCCAGTACTTC,CASSHTSGYQETQYF
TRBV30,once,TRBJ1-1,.,TGTGCCTTAGAAGGGGACACTGAAGCTTTCTTT,CALEGDTEAFF
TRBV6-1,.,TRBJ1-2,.,TGTGCCAGCAGAGCATCAGGGATCCACTATGGCTACACCTTC,CASRASGIHYGYTF
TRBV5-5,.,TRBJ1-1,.,TGTGCCAGCAGCTTATGGGTGGAAGAGGATGAAGCTTTCTTT,CASSLWVEEDEAFF
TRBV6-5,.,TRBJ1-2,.,TGTGCCAGCAGTTACGGTCAGGATTATGGCTACACCTTC,CASSYGQDYGYTF
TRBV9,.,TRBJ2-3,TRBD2,TGTGCCAGCAGCGCGGGGGGGCCAAGAGATACGCAGTATTTT,CASSAGGPRDTQYF
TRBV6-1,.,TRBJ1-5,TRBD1,TGTGCCAGCAGTGCCTTGAGGGGGACAGGGGGAAATCAGCCCCAGCATTTT,CASSALRGTGGNQPQHF